This entry lists 21 T cell receptor beta chains sequenced from one sample in a study of cytomegalovirus exposure and HLA in healthy donors. Sequencing used immunoSEQ multiplex PCR; TCRdb keeps in-frame clones, though not all of them. The sample carries 71,000 or so clones, roughly 95% recorded once. Sequencing used PBMCs. The receptor source for this set is a woman younger than 30 in good health and CMV-seropositive.

The V gene is TRBV7-2, the J gene TRBJ2-1; 7 nucleotides line up with TRBD2. CDR3 length equals 15 residues. Germline V gives CDR1 SGHTA, CDR2 FQGNSA. Germline trimming cut 5 bases from V and 10 bases from J; bases unmatched to any gene: 14. The CDR3 sequence: CASSLGLGAVGEQFF. In nucleotides, the CDR3 is TGTGCCAGCAGCCTCGGACTAGGGGCCGTGGGAGAGCAGTTCTTC.

This clone turned up a few times. V and J are TRBV4-1 and TRBJ1-2; D possibly corresponds to TRBD1 (5 bases). The V and J ends lost 4 bases and 4 bases respectively, with 19 bases between them. CDR1 is MGHRA and CDR2 is YSYEKL in the germline V gene. This CDR3 is 16 amino acids long. The CDR3 protein is CASSPTTVRGSYGYTF. The CDR3 DNA is TGCGCCAGCAGCCCCACTACAGTAAGGGGCAGCTATGGCTACACCTTC.

This chain uses TRBV30 with TRBJ2-3, with TRBD2 matching over 8 bases. CDR1 is GTSNPN and CDR2 is SVGIG in the germline V gene (reference sequence). V trimming: 7 bases; J trimming: 3 bases; junction bases outside the gene matches: 9. The CDR3 covers 14 residues. CDR3 protein: CAYTTAGATDTQYF. In DNA, the CDR3 is TGTGCCTATACGACAGCGGGAGCAACAGATACGCAGTATTTT.

The chain links TRBV27 to TRBJ1-3; the D is unclear. This CDR3 is built from 14 residues. Germline V gene sequence: CDR1 MNHEY, CDR2 SMNVEV (reference sequence). The V and J ends lost 4 bases and 0 bases respectively, with 7 bases between them. In DNA form, the CDR3 reads TGTGCCAGCAGTTCCCGTTTCTCTGGAAACACCATATATTTT. Translating gives CASSSRFSGNTIYF.

This clone was recorded once. V gene TRBV13 combines with J gene TRBJ2-1; 12 bases align to TRBD2. The germline V gene has CDR1 PRHDT and CDR2 FYEKMQ (reference sequence). CDR3 length equals 16 residues. With 5 bases clipped from V and 3 bases from J, the junction kept 5 bases outside the gene matches. The chain's CDR3 is CASSPRTSGNYNEQFF. CDR3 DNA: TGTGCCAGCAGCCCCAGGACTAGCGGGAACTACAATGAGCAGTTCTTC.

The chain carries TRBV7-9 and TRBJ2-3; D ambiguous. The CDR3 sequence is 15 residues long. The V end was cut by 1 base, the J end by 0 bases, with 8 bases between. The germline V gene encodes CDR1 SEHNR and CDR2 FQNEAQ (reference sequence). The CDR3 DNA reads TGTGCCAGCAGCTTAGTGGCCTTTAGCACAGATACGCAGTATTTT. Translation gives CASSLVAFSTDTQYF. Filled out from reference TRBV7-9 and TRBJ2-3, the complete variable domain reads DTGVSQNPRHKITKRGQNVTFRCDPISEHNRLYWYRQTLGQGPEFLTYFQNEAQLEKSRLLSDRFSAERPKGSFSTLEIQRTEQGDSAMYLCASSLVAFSTDTQYFGPGTRLTVL.

The chain joins TRBV5-4 to TRBJ1-2; D may be TRBD1 (5 bases). Germline V gene data show CDR1 as SGHNT and CDR2 as YYREEE (reference sequence). The CDR3 contains 13 residues. V dropped 4 bases and J dropped 4 bases, with 11 bases sitting between them. The CDR3 sequence: CASSGGGSYGYTF. DNA for the CDR3: TGTGCCAGCAGCGGGGGGGGTTCCTATGGCTACACCTTC.

This sequence joins TRBV30 and TRBJ2-7, with 8 bases identical to TRBD1. Looked up from germline, CDR1 is GTSNPN and CDR2 is SVGIG (reference sequence). The length of the CDR3 is 13 residues. The J segment lost 3 bases and the V segment lost 2 bases, leaving 3 bases of the junction unmatched. The CDR3 DNA reads as TGTGCCTGGAGTCCGGACAGGGTCTACGAGCAGTACTTC. Its protein product is CAWSPDRVYEQYF. The full variable domain, with the rest looked up from reference TRBV30 and TRBJ2-7, is SQTIHQWPATLVQPVGSPLSLECTVEGTSNPNLYWYRQAAGRGLQLLFYSVGIGQISSEVPQNLSASRPQDRQFILSSKKLLLSDSGFYLCAWSPDRVYEQYFGPGTRLTVT.

The gene calls are TRBV19 and TRBJ2-7; 8 bases align to TRBD2. Germline CDR1 is LNHDA and CDR2 is SQIVND (reference sequence). The CDR3 covers 14 residues. Germline trimming cut 3 bases from V and 5 bases from J; bases unmatched to any gene: 6. The CDR3 sequence is CASSIYGRAHEQYF. DNA of the CDR3: TGTGCCAGTAGTATCTACGGGAGGGCCCACGAGCAGTACTTC.

The V gene is TRBV28, the J gene TRBJ2-3; 10 bases agree with TRBD2. The CDR3 spans 15 residues. Germline trimming cut 4 bases from V and 4 bases from J; bases unmatched to any gene: 5. Per germline, CDR1 MDHEN and CDR2 SYDVKM. The CDR3 reads CASSSLAGAADTQYF. CDR3 nucleotides: TGTGCCAGCAGTTCTCTAGCGGGGGCGGCAGATACGCAGTATTTT.

This clone has just one count. The chain couples TRBV30 to TRBJ1-3; possibly TRBD1 for D (5 bases). The germline V gene encodes CDR1 GTSNPN and CDR2 SVGIG (reference sequence). Between the trimmed V and J ends, which lost 0 bases and 0 bases, there was a span of 12 bases. The length of the CDR3 is 16 residues. The CDR3 sequence is CAWSVPRVHSGNTIYF. The CDR3 region has the DNA TGTGCCTGGAGTGTCCCCAGGGTTCACTCTGGAAACACCATATATTTT.

The V call is TRBV9, the J call TRBJ1-5, with 7 bases that match TRBD1. Germline CDR1 SGDLS, CDR2 YYNGEE. V shed 4 bases, J shed 1 base, and the junction held 2 bases outside the gene matches. The CDR3 consists of 14 residues. Written as DNA, the CDR3 is TGTGCCAGCAGCCAGACAGGGAGCAATCAGCCCCAGCATTTT. Residues: CASSQTGSNQPQHF. Drawing the rest from reference TRBV9 and TRBJ1-5, the complete variable domain is DSGVTQTPKHLITATGQRVTLRCSPRSGDLSVYWYQQSLDQGLQFLIQYYNGEERAKGNILERFSAQQFPDLHSELNLSSLELGDSALYFCASSQTGSNQPQHFGDGTRLSIL.

This clone appeared a single time. The chain carries TRBV7-8 and TRBJ2-7; D is undetermined. The CDR3 sequence is 14 residues long. Germline V gene data show CDR1 as SGHVS and CDR2 as FQNEAQ. The ends were cut back, 3 bases at V and 0 bases at J, with 9 bases in the middle. CDR3 region: CASSFLVSSYEQYF. CDR3 DNA sequence: TGTGCCAGCAGCTTTCTAGTCAGCTCCTACGAGCAGTACTTC.

The count of this clone is one. This chain connects TRBV11-3 to TRBJ2-7; 8 bases are shared with TRBD1. V gave up 0 bases and J gave up 4 bases; unmatched junction bases: 2. From germline, CDR1 is SGHNT and CDR2 YENEEA. The CDR3 loop spans 14 amino acids. The CDR3 region has the DNA TGTGCCAGCAGCTTAGAGCAGGGGGCGTACGAGCAGTACTTC. Translating it yields CASSLEQGAYEQYF.

The chain recombines TRBV7-3 with TRBJ2-3; D is perhaps TRBD1 (6 bases). The germline CDR1 and CDR2 sequences are SGHTA and FQGTGA. The V end was cut by 3 bases, the J end by 7 bases, with 14 bases between. The CDR3 consists of 14 residues. The CDR3 nucleotides read TGTGCCAGCAGCTTTGACAGGCTACAGAATACGCAGTATTTT. Its translation is CASSFDRLQNTQYF.

The chain uses TRBV9 and TRBJ2-2; possible D gene TRBD2, 6 bases. The germline gives CDR1 SGDLS, CDR2 YYNGEE. With 4 bases removed from V and 3 bases from J, the gap between germline ends came to 16 bases. The CDR3 has 16 amino acids. Here the CDR3 reads CASSLEWGVDTGELFF. DNA for the CDR3: TGTGCCAGCAGCCTAGAATGGGGGGTGGACACCGGGGAGCTGTTTTTT.

The J gene is TRBJ2-7, the V gene TRBV27; 7 bases line up with TRBD2. This CDR3 has 14 residues. The germline V gene has CDR1 MNHEY and CDR2 SMNVEV (reference sequence). V was pared by 3 bases and J by 7 bases, with 9 bases of the junction left unmatched. Here the CDR3 DNA reads TGTGCCAGCAGTTTCCTAGCGGACGCTAGAGAGCAGTACTTC. This translates into CASSFLADAREQYF.

This chain uses TRBV15 with TRBJ2-1, with D possibly matching TRBD2 (6 bases). The CDR3 is made up of 15 amino acids. V was pared by 0 bases and J by 7 bases, with 13 bases between. Germline CDR1 is LNHNV and CDR2 is YYDKDF (reference sequence). The CDR3, as DNA: TGTGCCACCAGCAGAGATCAGGAGGGTTGGAATGAGCAGTTCTTC. Translating it yields CATSRDQEGWNEQFF.

In its sample, this clone was seen once. This chain connects TRBV28 to TRBJ2-2; tentatively, D is TRBD2 (5 bases). Deletions cut 11 bases from V and 3 bases from J, with 13 bases between. From germline, CDR1 is MDHEN and CDR2 SYDVKM. CDR3 size: 13 residues. The CDR3 bases are TGTGCCGGCACGAGGCGGGACACCGGGGAGCTGTTTTTT. Its protein product is CAGTRRDTGELFF.

The CDR3 reads CASSSRQVSYEQYF. CDR3 DNA sequence: TGTGCCAGCAGCTCCAGACAGGTTTCCTACGAGCAGTACTTC. V and J are TRBV11-3 and TRBJ2-7; a possible D gene is TRBD1 (6 bases). The length of the CDR3 is 14 residues. The V end lost 4 bases, the J end lost 1 base, and 11 bases lay between the germline ends. Germline CDR1 reads SGHNT; CDR2 reads YENEEA.

V and J are TRBV5-4 and TRBJ2-3, with D possibly matching TRBD2 (7 bases). Looked up from germline, CDR1 is SGHNT and CDR2 is YYREEE (reference sequence). The CDR3 is 18 residues long. Trimming stripped 0 bases from V and 0 bases from J, with 17 bases between. The CDR3 loop is CASSLGSAGALSTDTQYF. CDR3 in DNA: TGTGCCAGCAGCTTGGGTTCGGCGGGGGCCTTAAGCACAGATACGCAGTATTTT. The variable domain in full, completed from reference TRBV5-4 and TRBJ2-3, reads ETGVTQSPTHLIKTRGQQVTLRCSSQSGHNTVSWYQQALGQGPQFIFQYYREEENGRGNFPPRFSGLQFPNYSSELNVNALELDDSALYLCASSLGSAGALSTDTQYFGPGTRLTVL.